These 27 T cell receptor beta chains were sequenced from one sample in a study of cytomegalovirus exposure and HLA in healthy donors. PCR amplification relied on 60 Vbeta primers (plus 13 Jbeta primers). Repertoires were generated with immunoSEQ multiplex PCR, while TCRdb's copy carries only in-frame clones and drops some. The table lists more than 95,000 clones, roughly 80% of them singletons, with 1.5% to 2% in the top ten. Sample: PBMCs. Receptors were obtained from a woman aged 40-49 years in good health and CMV-seronegative.

The V gene is TRBV27, the J gene TRBJ2-7; D is perhaps TRBD2 (6 bases). CDR3 length equals 15 residues. Trimming removed 5 bases from V and 3 bases from J, with 17 bases in between. Per germline, CDR1 MNHEY and CDR2 SMNVEV (reference sequence). CDR3 coding DNA: TGTGCCAGCAGTCCGCGGGGACTTAGGAGCTACGAGCAGTACTTC. It specifies CASSPRGLRSYEQYF.

The V and J genes are TRBV6-6 and TRBJ1-5, with 8 positions matching TRBD1. Germline V gives CDR1 MNHNY, CDR2 SVGAGI (reference sequence). The CDR3 has 14 residues. V lost 6 bases to trimming and J lost 0 bases; unmatched junction nucleotides: 1. For the CDR3, the DNA is TGTGCCAGCAGGACAGGGGCTAGCAATCAGCCCCAGCATTTT. It yields the protein CASRTGASNQPQHF.

Points on this clone: One junction end does not reproduce the germline sequence, and a read error may be involved. The rearrangement uses TRBV4-1 and TRBJ2-7; TRBD1 is a possible D gene (5 bases). The CDR3 is 14 amino acids. Germline V gene lookup returns CDR1 MGHRA and CDR2 YSYEKL. CDR3 nucleotide sequence: TGCGCCAGCAGCCAAGTATTGGTCCAGGGTCTGACGGTGTTC. It codes for CASSQVLVQGLTVF.

This rearrangement joins TRBV6-5 to TRBJ1-2; 9 bases align to TRBD1. Losses at the gene ends were 6 bases for V and 1 base for J; bases not matched to a gene: 6. The CDR3 covers 15 residues. The germline V gene encodes CDR1 MNHEY and CDR2 SVGAGI. The chain's CDR3 is CASSQRQGDNYGYTF. The CDR3 bases are TGTGCCAGCAGCCAACGACAGGGGGATAACTATGGCTACACCTTC.

This clone came up a few times. The chain couples TRBV9 to TRBJ1-2, with TRBD1 as a possible D gene (5 bases). Germline V CDR1 and CDR2: SGDLS, YYNGEE. V was pared by 1 base and J by 7 bases, with 17 bases between. CDR3 length equals 15 residues. CDR3 in DNA: TGTGCCAGCAGCGTAAACCCCAGGGAGGCTGCTGGCTACACCTTC. Protein sequence: CASSVNPREAAGYTF. Using reference TRBV9 and TRBJ1-2 for the parts outside the CDR3, the full variable domain is DSGVTQTPKHLITATGQRVTLRCSPRSGDLSVYWYQQSLDQGLQFLIQYYNGEERAKGNILERFSAQQFPDLHSELNLSSLELGDSALYFCASSVNPREAAGYTFGSGTRLTVV.

The chain recombines TRBV27 with TRBJ2-1; no reliable D call. V was pared by 6 bases and J by 9 bases, with 15 bases between. CDR1 MNHEY and CDR2 SMNVEV come from the germline V gene (reference sequence). This CDR3 spans 13 amino acids. This chain's CDR3 is CASSPWAVGEQFF. CDR3 nucleotides: TGTGCCAGCAGCCCCTGGGCCGTCGGTGAGCAGTTCTTC.

CDR3 bases: TGTGCCAGCAGCTTAACGGCCGGGAGCAATCAGCCCCAGCATTTT. Protein: CASSLTAGSNQPQHF. The J gene is TRBJ1-5, the V gene TRBV7-9, with no clear D. Looked up from germline, CDR1 is SEHNR and CDR2 is FQNEAQ (reference sequence). This CDR3 is 15 amino acids long. The V gene lost 2 bases and the J gene lost 1 base, with 9 bases spanning the gap.

The CDR3 DNA reads as TGCAGCGTAGGAGCCTACGAGCAGTACTTC. Translated, it gives CSVGAYEQYF. The chain recombines TRBV29-1 with TRBJ2-7; D unclear. V lost 6 bases, J lost 2 bases, and 5 bases lay in between. From germline, CDR1 is SQVTM and CDR2 ANQGSEA. The CDR3 consists of 10 residues.

V gene TRBV15 combines with J gene TRBJ2-5, with a weak D call TRBD1 (5 bases). The DNA end lines up better with TRBJ2-7; the J call may be wrong. CDR1 is LNHNV, CDR2 YYDKDF, per germline (reference sequence). The CDR3 totals 15 residues. The CDR3 region has the DNA TGTGCCACCAGCAGAGATAACAGGCTATCCTACGAGCAGTACTTC. It specifies CATSRDNRLSYEQYF.

The rearrangement uses TRBV6-1 and TRBJ1-1, with 8 bases fitting TRBD1. The germline CDR1 and CDR2 sequences are MNHNS and SASEGT. The trim removed 5 bases at V and 3 bases at J, leaving 8 bases unmatched. The CDR3 runs to 15 residues. The CDR3 sequence: CASSLQDRAHTEAFF. The CDR3 nucleotides read TGTGCCAGCAGTCTACAGGACAGGGCGCACACTGAAGCTTTCTTT.

The rearrangement joins TRBV18 to TRBJ2-5; D unresolved. Germline CDR1 reads KGHSH; CDR2 reads LQKENI. The CDR3 has 15 residues. Trimming removed 4 bases at V and 5 bases at J, with 17 bases between. CDR3 bases: TGTGCCAGCTCACGGCTGGCGGAGTCGCGGGAGACCCAGTACTTC. This translates into CASSRLAESRETQYF.

The rearrangement links TRBV5-4 to TRBJ2-1, with TRBD2 identical over 7 bases. Trimming cost V 3 bases and J 1 base; bases outside gene matches: 4. Germline V CDR1 and CDR2: SGHNT, YYREEE (reference sequence). The CDR3 sequence is 15 residues long. This CDR3 reads CASSWSGTSYNEQFF. In DNA form, the CDR3 reads TGTGCCAGCAGCTGGAGCGGGACTTCCTACAATGAGCAGTTCTTC.

The chain combines TRBV19 with TRBJ1-1, with D possibly matching TRBD1 (6 bases). The CDR3 length is 13 residues. CDR1 LNHDA and CDR2 SQIVND come from the germline V gene (reference sequence). V lost 3 bases, J lost 1 base, and 6 bases lay in between. In DNA form, the CDR3 reads TGTGCCAGTAGTATGACAGGGAACACTGAAGCTTTCTTT. Its translation is CASSMTGNTEAFF.

This chain connects TRBV18 to TRBJ2-5, with TRBD1 as a possible D gene (5 bases). Trimming removed 0 bases from V and 7 bases from J, with 6 bases in between. The germline gives CDR1 KGHSH, CDR2 LQKENI. CDR3 length equals 12 residues. CDR3 sequence (DNA): TGTGCCAGCTCACCACCAACAGGGACCCAGTACTTC. Translating gives CASSPPTGTQYF.

This chain joins TRBV5-1 and TRBJ2-7, with 10 bases lining up with TRBD1. This CDR3 region has 16 residues. The germline V gene encodes CDR1 SGHRS and CDR2 YFSETQ. Trimming took 4 bases from V and 1 from J; bases not matched to a gene: 8. The CDR3, as DNA: TGCGCCAGCAGCGGACAGACAGGGGGCAGTTCCTACGAGCAGTACTTC. Protein product: CASSGQTGGSSYEQYF.

The chain employs TRBV28 and TRBJ2-1; 9 bases are a match to TRBD2. CDR3 length: 15 amino acids. The germline CDR1 and CDR2 sequences are MDHEN and SYDVKM. Trimming took 6 bases from V and 8 from J; bases not matched to a gene: 11. CDR3 protein: CASSYLAGFRHEQFF. DNA for the CDR3: TGTGCCAGCAGCTATCTAGCGGGATTTCGTCATGAGCAGTTCTTC.

The chain has TRBV18 and TRBJ2-3; D is undetermined. Per the germline V gene, CDR1 is KGHSH and CDR2 is LQKENI. Trimming took off 6 bases at V and 0 bases at J, with 13 bases between the two ends. This CDR3 has 15 amino acids. CDR3 sequence (DNA): TGTGCCAGCTCTGGCGGAACTACTAGCACAGATACGCAGTATTTT. Translation: CASSGGTTSTDTQYF.

The table lists this clone with a few counts. The V and J genes are TRBV19 and TRBJ2-3, with D perhaps matching TRBD1 (5 bases). This CDR3 spans 14 amino acids. Trimming stripped 7 bases from V and 6 bases from J, with 17 bases between. In germline, CDR1 is LNHDA, CDR2 SQIVND (reference sequence). CDR3 residues: CASTQGGRLDTQYF. The CDR3 DNA reads TGTGCCAGTACGCAGGGTGGCCGGCTCGATACGCAGTATTTT.

This chain connects TRBV7-9 to TRBJ1-1; D gene unclear. In germline, CDR1 is SEHNR, CDR2 FQNEAQ (reference sequence). This CDR3 is 12 amino acids long. Trimming removed 1 base at V and 11 bases at J, with 11 bases between. CDR3 in amino acids: CASSLGREVAFF. Here the CDR3 DNA reads TGTGCCAGCAGCTTAGGTCGCGAGGTTGCTTTCTTT.

The chain is built from TRBV2 and TRBJ2-1; D call uncertain. CDR3 length: 12 amino acids. The germline V and J ends were trimmed by 1 base and 7 bases, with 5 bases remaining between them. The germline V gene has CDR1 SNHLY and CDR2 FYNNEI. The CDR3 spells CASSEGSNEQFF. As DNA, the CDR3 is TGTGCCAGCAGTGAAGGTAGTAATGAGCAGTTCTTC.

V and J are TRBV29-1 and TRBJ2-2, with TRBD2 matching over 7 bases. After removal of 8 bases from V and 7 bases from J, the junction contained 13 bases not matched to a gene. This CDR3 spans 14 amino acids. Germline CDR1 reads SQVTM; CDR2 reads ANQGSEA. DNA of the CDR3: TGCAGCTCTGGGGGGGGGTTTAATAGCGGGGAGCTGTTTTTT. Translation gives CSSGGGFNSGELFF.

The rearrangement joins TRBV28 to TRBJ1-2; TRBD1 agrees at 8 bases. The CDR3 is 14 residues long. CDR1 is MDHEN and CDR2 is SYDVKM in the germline V gene. The V gene end was trimmed by 7 bases and the J gene end by 2 bases; junction bases not matched to a gene: 6. The CDR3 spells CASTQGQGNYGYTF. Written as DNA, the CDR3 is TGTGCCAGCACCCAAGGACAGGGAAACTATGGCTACACCTTC.

This rearrangement joins TRBV4-3 to TRBJ2-1, with 7 bases matching TRBD1. Germline values: CDR1 LGHNA, CDR2 YSLEER. V gave up 4 bases and J gave up 9 bases; unmatched junction bases: 18. The CDR3 is made up of 17 amino acids. In DNA, the CDR3 is TGCGCCAGCAGCCCGGGGACAGAAGTAACTAGTACTGGTGAGCAGTTCTTC. As protein: CASSPGTEVTSTGEQFF.

CDR3 DNA: TGTGCCAGTAGTATCGCAGGCCTCCCCATGAACACTGAAGCTTTCTTT. Protein sequence: CASSIAGLPMNTEAFF. V usage is TRBV19 and J usage is TRBJ1-1; D gene unclear. The CDR3 totals 16 residues. With 3 bases removed from V and 0 bases from J, the gap between germline ends came to 14 bases. The germline CDR1 and CDR2 sequences are LNHDA and SQIVND (reference sequence).

The count of this clone is one. The V call is TRBV19, the J call TRBJ2-5; 7 bases are a match to TRBD1. The CDR3 is 15 amino acids. Germline V gene sequence: CDR1 LNHDA, CDR2 SQIVND (reference sequence). Germline trimming cut 5 bases from V and 2 bases from J; bases unmatched to any gene: 8. CDR3 residues: CASSLRQGLQETQYF. DNA of the CDR3: TGTGCCAGTAGTCTTAGACAGGGATTACAAGAGACCCAGTACTTC.

In its sample, this clone was seen a few times. CDR3 region: CASCHGGPQETQYF. DNA of the CDR3: TGTGCCAGCTGCCATGGGGGCCCACAAGAGACCCAGTACTTC. The chain has TRBV6-5 and TRBJ2-5; tentatively, D is TRBD1 (6 bases). CDR1 is MNHEY, CDR2 SVGAGI, per germline. The CDR3 spans 14 residues. The V gene lost 8 bases and the J gene lost 2 bases, with 15 bases spanning the gap.

The CDR3 region is CASSSAGGAVYNEQFF. Here the CDR3 DNA reads TGTGCCAGCAGTTCAGCGGGAGGAGCTGTTTACAATGAGCAGTTCTTC. This chain links TRBV27 with TRBJ2-1; TRBD2 matches at 9 bases. The CDR3 consists of 16 residues. The V gene end was trimmed by 4 bases and the J gene end by 4 bases; junction bases not matched to a gene: 8. CDR1 MNHEY and CDR2 SMNVEV come from the germline V gene (reference sequence).